A single T cell receptor (beta chain) is shown here with its context. Which antigen it targets is not known. The record has no base qualities; no much larger clone is one base away. The cohort was made up of roughly 670 healthy bone marrow donors. At the time of sampling, all cohort members were nominally healthy, though unrecorded immune exposures were likely present. The donor was CMV seropositive and belonged to the group of 250 to 300 seropositive cohort members. A peripheral blood sample was collected from each donor, and TCR beta sequencing was performed on peripheral blood mononuclear cells. Genomic DNA extraction from the blood cell samples was performed with the Qiagen DNeasy Blood Extraction Kit. The library was generated by the immunoSEQ multiplex PCR assay. For the multiplex PCR, a mixture combining 60 forward primers for TCR Vbeta segments and 13 reverse primers for TCR Jbeta segments was used. A multiplex PCR assay on genomic DNA amplified the CDR3 region of rearranged TCR beta genes. The Illumina HiSeq System was used to sequence the amplified TCR beta libraries as 87-base-pair reads. The published analysis was carried out like this. A later analysis counted about 76 million unique TCR beta chains across the 550 to 700 repertoires, and roughly 11 million of these chains were shared by at least two donors. A nearest-neighbor algorithm error-corrected the raw reads and collapsed the reads into unique sequences, merging closely related sequences to remove PCR and sequencing errors. Alignment of CDR3 sequences to IMGT reference sequences was used to assign V, D and J gene segments. For a sequence to be retained, a match of at least six nucleotides to both a V gene segment and a J gene segment was required. Rearrangements were classified as productive when the CDR3 lacked stop codons and remained in frame with V and J, and all other rearrangements were classified as non-productive. CDR3 was defined by IMGT convention, running from the second conserved V-encoded cysteine to the conserved J-encoded phenylalanine. In an earlier analysis of approximately 500 of the donors, sequences lacking an unambiguous match to a single V gene segment were excluded. An earlier analysis of about 590 of the donors classified V segments as functional when productive rearrangements were above 56.7% and as segregating when the standard deviation between donors was above 5%. To diagnose cytomegalovirus status from the catalog of TCR beta chain sequences, a statistical classification framework was built. V and J gene assignment, in a later analysis, came from comparing TCR nucleotide sequences with IMGT/GENE-DB human TR gene sequences. Using the TCRdist pipeline, a later analysis assigned CDR3 sequences along with most-parsimonious VDJ recombination scenarios. In a later analysis, each TCR beta chain was defined by its CDR3 amino acid sequence together with its V-gene family, and reads without a unique V-gene family were excluded. A later analysis removed 450 to 600 highly shared, low-generation-probability nucleotide sequences to deal with suspected cross-contamination and a sequencing artifact. A later analysis calculated a clonal expansion index for each public chain from normalized within-repertoire ranks of inferred template counts. Generation probabilities in a later analysis came from a VDJ recombination model fitted to out-of-frame rearrangements, and those results were checked against IGoR. In a later analysis, TCR-TCR, TCR-HLA and TCR-CMV co-occurrence was scored with hypergeometric tests, and a repertoire-size bias correction was applied to TCR pairs. In a later analysis, false discovery rates were estimated by permuting HLA or CMV assignments 20 times. In a later analysis, co-occurring TCRs were grouped with DBSCAN, and TCRdist sequence similarity was added when clustering was performed within HLA-allele-positive subsets. For co-occurrence clustering, repertoires with fewer than 30,000 or more than 120,000 public chains were excluded, along with a handful of repertoires with anomalous nucleotide sharing. The table was pulled from immuneACCESS by TCRdb, which kept in-frame rearrangements only. Such tables lose some clones; where checked, under half of the loss comes from unresolved V genes, and the rest has no known cause. The D gene and trimming were derived from the DNA, and the V and J assignments and clone size from that table. The sample data list 90,000 to 120,000 clones, and 75% of these were observed just once. The top ten hold 4.8% of the sample.

This entry belongs to a study of cytomegalovirus exposure and HLA in healthy donors listed by TCRdb under 2017. About the full investigation: According to an earlier analysis of 587 of the donors, 150 million to 200 million T cells yielded 117 million unique TCR beta sequences and about 300 Gb of sequence data. An early release covering around 630 HLA-typed donors comprised about 300 gigabases of sequencing data and 85 million to 100 million unique TCR sequences. The genetic ancestry cluster associated with self-reported Caucasian donors included about four fifths of the roughly 400 genotyped donors. The aim of the study was to test whether cataloging public T cell receptors could identify signatures of past pathogen exposure. The study profiled the T cell repertoires of 550 to 700 subjects by immunosequencing and related them to cytomegalovirus serostatus. In addition to the first cohort of hundreds of subjects, a separate validation cohort of 120 different subjects was used. To predict cytomegalovirus infection status, the study brought together high-throughput TCR immunosequencing, statistical association of individual TCRs with disease status, and machine learning. To study patterns of TCR occurrence, a later analysis re-analyzed previously published TCR beta repertoires from around 660 donors and added high-resolution HLA genotyping. The later analysis used no new phenotypic data to find candidate immune exposures, relying instead on TCR beta sequences and their occurrence across donors. In an earlier analysis of over 550 of the donors, high-throughput TCR beta sequencing was used to judge whether each TCR beta V gene segment behaved as functional or pseudogenic. Alongside the repertoire data, information on donor age, sex, ethnicity and CMV serostatus was compiled. In a later genetic analysis, genome-wide SNP genotypes for about 55% of the 666 donors were used, and that subset was treated as a discovery cohort. All discovery cohort repertoires had been generated using a single sequencing platform. HLA typing included class I and class II loci at four-digit resolution. Typing coverage differed by locus: A, B, C, DRB1 and DQB1 were typed in about 629-640 donors, DQA1 in 500 to 550, DPA1 in 600 to 610, and DPB1 in 400 to 480. A few DR-DQ haplotypes were treated as single units for association and clustering because of strong linkage in the cohort. Among a few hundred genotyped donors of the cohort, an average of 235,054 unique TCR beta nucleotide sequences were sequenced per donor, roughly 20% of them non-productive. Beyond this particular receptor, the publication reports: Compared with equally common non-associated chains, HLA-associated TCR beta chains in a later analysis were more clonally expanded and had lower generation probabilities. The classifier was reported to diagnose cytomegalovirus status with high specificity and sensitivity in both the original and validation cohorts. Presence/absence analyses assumed roughly uniform sequencing depth across donors, an assumption that may not hold. A further reported finding was that TCR beta sequences accurately predicted the HLA-A and HLA-B alleles for most subjects in the first cohort. Some IMGT-functional V segments, including TRBV6-2 and TRBV6-3, could not be distinguished by the 87-base-pair reads and were therefore excluded. In an earlier analysis of 450 to 750 of the donors, most TCR beta V segments appeared in productive rearrangements about 87% or about 30% of the time, broadly matching IMGT annotations. Correlated functional status among segregating V segments might be attributable to linkage disequilibrium, but an unknown experimental factor could not be ruled out. A total of 164 TCR beta chains were listed by the study as associated with cytomegalovirus. Because some donors lacked HLA typing at each locus, the association tests relied only on the typed subset. V-gene and J-gene trimming of TCR beta chains was associated with a missense DCLRE1C variant in a later genetic analysis, and the association was replicated in an independent cohort. For the cohort, immune exposure information was limited to CMV serostatus. A cluster of highly shared sequence variants was judged likely to represent a technical artifact of the sequencing pipeline. A later genetic analysis reported fewer N-insertions in productive TCRs among donors in an Asian-associated ancestry cluster than the roughly 690-donor mean. This cohort had only TCR beta chains sequenced, and the lack of alpha or paired-chain data limited which features could be detected. The authors suggested that the approach could potentially be generalized to other disease states and immunological phenotypes. Because counts were too low, seventeen rarely observed V segments, including chromosome 9 orphons, were left out of the earlier analysis of some 640 of the donors. In a later analysis, several top co-occurrence clusters were reported to appear linked to parvovirus B19, influenza, CMV and Epstein-Barr virus. In a later analysis, the rate of TCR association differed among HLA loci, with DRB1 alleles having the most associated TCRs and HLA-C alleles having the fewest. A later analysis found that most CMV-associated TCR beta chains appeared HLA-restricted, with HLA associations seemingly driven largely by CMV exposure. A later analysis associated 16,951 TCR beta sequences with specific HLA alleles at a false discovery rate of 0.05. Assigning TCR associations to individual alleles was difficult when HLA alleles, especially DR and DQ, strongly co-occurred. Three of the identified cytomegalovirus-associated TCR beta chains were confirmed in vitro to be specific for cytomegalovirus antigens. Most TCR sequences were observed very rarely across donors, whereas some public TCRs were present in many individuals.

According to the germline V gene, CDR1 reads MDHEN and CDR2 reads SYDVKM. Including cysteine and phenylalanine, the CDR3 has 16 amino acids. The entry retains the CDR3 DNA only, 48 bases that are in frame from base 1. V is pruned by 7 bases and J by 6 bases, leaving 14 bases of the junction without a gene match. The sequencing input was PBMCs. The rearranged chain carries TRBV28 and TRBJ2-7, and 11 junctional nucleotides match TRBD2. This receptor was obtained from a woman between 18 and 30 years old in good health and CMV-seropositive. The sequence in DNA is TGTGCCAGCACCCAAGGCCGACTAGCGGGAACGGTCGAGCAGTACTTC. It codes for CASTQGRLAGTVEQYF.